The clone carrying this T cell receptor (beta chain) was counted many times. This record comes from a study of shared clonotypes between healthy human individuals. The length of the CDR3 is 16 residues. V shed 7 bases and J 0 bases; nucleotides not matched to a gene: 10. Germline V gene data show CDR1 as ENHRY and CDR2 as SYGVKD. Some clones are missing from TCRdb's copy, which holds only in-frame ones; the method was immunoSEQ multiplex PCR. The top ten hold approximately 1.5% of the sample, which has about 980,000 clones, around 80% seen once. This clonotype originated in a man younger than 30 in good health. The gene calls are TRBV10-3 and TRBJ2-3; 7 nucleotides match TRBD2. The sequenced sample consisted of memory CD4+ T cells sorted from blood. The subset: CD45RA-negative fraction. CDR3 sequence reads: CAITWGGQASTDTQYF. DNA of the CDR3: TGTGCCATCACCTGGGGAGGGCAGGCTAGCACAGATACGCAGTATTTT.